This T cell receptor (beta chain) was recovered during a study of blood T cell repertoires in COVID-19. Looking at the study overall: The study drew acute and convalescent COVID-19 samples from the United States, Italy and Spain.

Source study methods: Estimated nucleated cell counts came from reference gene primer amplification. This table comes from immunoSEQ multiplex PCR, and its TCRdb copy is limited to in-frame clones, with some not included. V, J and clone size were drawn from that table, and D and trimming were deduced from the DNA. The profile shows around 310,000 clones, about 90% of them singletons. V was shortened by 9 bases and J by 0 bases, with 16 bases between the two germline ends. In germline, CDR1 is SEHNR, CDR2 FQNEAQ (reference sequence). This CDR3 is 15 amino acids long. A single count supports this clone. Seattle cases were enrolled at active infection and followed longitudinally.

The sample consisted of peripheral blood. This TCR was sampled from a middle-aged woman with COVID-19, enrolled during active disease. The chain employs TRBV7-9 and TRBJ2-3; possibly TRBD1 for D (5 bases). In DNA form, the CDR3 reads TGTGCCAGGACAGTATTGACGAAAAGCACAGATACGCAGTATTTT. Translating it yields CARTVLTKSTDTQYF.